This paragraph covers one T cell receptor beta chain sequence. The entry originates in a study of shared clonotypes between healthy human individuals. Here immunoSEQ multiplex PCR was the method, and the copy in TCRdb shows in-frame clones only, minus some. The table includes about 2.3 million clones, approximately 93% detected once. Sequencing was carried out using naive CD4+ T cells from PBMCs. The subset denotes: CD45RA+ positively selected. The clonotype was recovered from a man younger than 35 in good health. Some clones in this sample may be carry-over from other donors' samples.

The CDR3 sequence: CASSERGGTSTDTQYF. CDR3 in DNA: TGTGCCAGCAGCGAGAGGGGGGGCACTAGCACAGATACGCAGTATTTT. The V and J genes are TRBV11-2 and TRBJ2-3, with D maybe TRBD2 (7 bases). Trimming cost V 5 bases and J 0 bases, with 15 bases left between them. The CDR3 covers 16 residues. Germline V gene sequence: CDR1 SGHAT, CDR2 FQNNGV.